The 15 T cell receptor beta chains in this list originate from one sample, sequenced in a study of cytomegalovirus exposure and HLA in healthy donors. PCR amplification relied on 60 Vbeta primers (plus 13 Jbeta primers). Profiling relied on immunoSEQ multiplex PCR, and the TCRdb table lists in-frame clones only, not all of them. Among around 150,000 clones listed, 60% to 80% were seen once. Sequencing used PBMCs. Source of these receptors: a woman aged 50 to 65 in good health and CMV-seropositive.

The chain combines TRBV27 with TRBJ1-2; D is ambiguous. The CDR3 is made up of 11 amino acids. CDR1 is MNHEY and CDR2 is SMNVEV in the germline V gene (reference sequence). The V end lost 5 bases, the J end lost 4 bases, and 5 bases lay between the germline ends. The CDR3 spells CASSPGYGYTF. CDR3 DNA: TGTGCCAGCAGTCCAGGCTATGGCTACACCTTC.

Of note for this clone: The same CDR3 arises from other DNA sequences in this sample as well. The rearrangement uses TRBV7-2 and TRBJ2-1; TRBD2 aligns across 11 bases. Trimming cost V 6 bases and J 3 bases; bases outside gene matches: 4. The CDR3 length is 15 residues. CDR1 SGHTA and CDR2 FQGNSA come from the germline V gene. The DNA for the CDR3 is TGTGCCAGCAGTTCGACTAGCGGGGTCTACAATGAGCAGTTCTTC. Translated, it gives CASSSTSGVYNEQFF. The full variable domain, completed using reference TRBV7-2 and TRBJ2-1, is GAGVSQSPSNKVTEKGKDVELRCDPISGHTALYWYRQSLGQGLEFLIYFQGNSAPDKSGLPSDRFSAERTGGSVSTLTIQRTQQEDSAVYLCASSSTSGVYNEQFFGPGTRLTVL.

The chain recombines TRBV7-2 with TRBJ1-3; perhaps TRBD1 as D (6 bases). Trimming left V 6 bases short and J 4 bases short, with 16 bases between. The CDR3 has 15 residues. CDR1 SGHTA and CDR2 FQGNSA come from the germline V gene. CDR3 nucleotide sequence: TGTGCCAGCAGTCGAAAGGGGGGGGACGGAAACACCATATATTTT. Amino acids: CASSRKGGDGNTIYF.

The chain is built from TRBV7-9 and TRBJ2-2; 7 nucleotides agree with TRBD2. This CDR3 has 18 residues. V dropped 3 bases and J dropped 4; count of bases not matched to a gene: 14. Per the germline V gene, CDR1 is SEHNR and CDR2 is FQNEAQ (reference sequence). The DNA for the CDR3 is TGTGCCAGCAGCTTTGTCTTCCAGACGGGAGGTGGCACCGGGGAGCTGTTTTTT. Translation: CASSFVFQTGGGTGELFF. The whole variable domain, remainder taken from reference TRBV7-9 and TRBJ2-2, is DTGVSQNPRHKITKRGQNVTFRCDPISEHNRLYWYRQTLGQGPEFLTYFQNEAQLEKSRLLSDRFSAERPKGSFSTLEIQRTEQGDSAMYLCASSFVFQTGGGTGELFFGEGSRLTVL.

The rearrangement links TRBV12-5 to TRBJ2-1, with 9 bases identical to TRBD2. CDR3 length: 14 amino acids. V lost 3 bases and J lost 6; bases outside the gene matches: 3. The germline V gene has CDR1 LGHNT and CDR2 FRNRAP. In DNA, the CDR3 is TGTGCTAGTGGTTTTGTGCGGGAGGGCAATGAGCAGTTCTTC. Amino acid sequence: CASGFVREGNEQFF.

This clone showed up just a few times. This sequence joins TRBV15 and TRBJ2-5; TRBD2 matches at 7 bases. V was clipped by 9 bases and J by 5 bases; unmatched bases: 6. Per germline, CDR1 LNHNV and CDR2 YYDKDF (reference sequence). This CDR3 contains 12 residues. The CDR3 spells CATSGARETQYF. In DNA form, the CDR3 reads TGTGCCACAAGCGGGGCTCGGGAGACCCAGTACTTC.

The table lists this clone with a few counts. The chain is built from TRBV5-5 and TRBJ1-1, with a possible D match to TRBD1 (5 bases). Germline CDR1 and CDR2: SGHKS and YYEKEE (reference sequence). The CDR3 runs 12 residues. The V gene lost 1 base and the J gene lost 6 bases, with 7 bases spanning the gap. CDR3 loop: CASSLMGPEAFF. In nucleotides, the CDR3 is TGTGCCAGCAGCTTGATGGGGCCTGAAGCTTTCTTT.

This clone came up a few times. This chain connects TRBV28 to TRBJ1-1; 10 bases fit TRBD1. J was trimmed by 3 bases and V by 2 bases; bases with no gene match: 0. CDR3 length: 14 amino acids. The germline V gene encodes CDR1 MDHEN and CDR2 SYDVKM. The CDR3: CASSLGTGDTEAFF. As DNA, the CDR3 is TGTGCCAGCAGTTTAGGGACAGGGGACACTGAAGCTTTCTTT.

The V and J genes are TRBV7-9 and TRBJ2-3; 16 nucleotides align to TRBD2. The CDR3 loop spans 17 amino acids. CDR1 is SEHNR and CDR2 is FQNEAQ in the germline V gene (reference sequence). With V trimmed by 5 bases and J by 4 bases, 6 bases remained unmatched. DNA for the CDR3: TGTGCCAGCAGCACGGGACTAGCGGGAGGGAGGGCAGATACGCAGTATTTT. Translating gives CASSTGLAGGRADTQYF.

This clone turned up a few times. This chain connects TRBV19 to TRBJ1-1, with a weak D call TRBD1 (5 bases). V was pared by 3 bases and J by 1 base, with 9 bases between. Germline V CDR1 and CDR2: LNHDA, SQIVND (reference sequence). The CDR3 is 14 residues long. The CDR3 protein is CASSIGRANTEAFF. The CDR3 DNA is TGTGCCAGTAGTATTGGCAGGGCGAACACTGAAGCTTTCTTT.

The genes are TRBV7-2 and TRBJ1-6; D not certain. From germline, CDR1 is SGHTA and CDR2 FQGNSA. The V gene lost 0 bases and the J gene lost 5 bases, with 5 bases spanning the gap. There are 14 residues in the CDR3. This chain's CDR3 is CASSLAGNNSPLHF. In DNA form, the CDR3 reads TGTGCCAGCAGCTTAGCCGGGAATAATTCACCCCTCCACTTT.

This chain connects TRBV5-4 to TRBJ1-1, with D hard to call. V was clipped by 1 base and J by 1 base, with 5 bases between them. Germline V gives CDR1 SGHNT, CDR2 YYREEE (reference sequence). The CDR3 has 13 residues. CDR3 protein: CASSLRENTEAFF. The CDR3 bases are TGTGCCAGCAGCTTGCGGGAGAACACTGAAGCTTTCTTT. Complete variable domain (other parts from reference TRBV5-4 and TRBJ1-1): ETGVTQSPTHLIKTRGQQVTLRCSSQSGHNTVSWYQQALGQGPQFIFQYYREEENGRGNFPPRFSGLQFPNYSSELNVNALELDDSALYLCASSLRENTEAFFGQGTRLTVV.

CDR3 bases: TGCAGCGTTGAGAGAAATCGGAACACTGAAGCTTTCTTT. This gives the protein CSVERNRNTEAFF. The chain has TRBV29-1 and TRBJ1-1, with D unclear. Trimming removed 3 bases from V and 1 base from J, with 9 bases in between. The CDR3 totals 13 residues. Per germline, CDR1 SQVTM and CDR2 ANQGSEA.

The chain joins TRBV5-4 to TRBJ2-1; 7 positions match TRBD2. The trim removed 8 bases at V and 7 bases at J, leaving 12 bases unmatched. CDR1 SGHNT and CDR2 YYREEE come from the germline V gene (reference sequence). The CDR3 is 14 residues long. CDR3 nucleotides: TGTGCCAGTCTAAACCCTTTGCGGGGGAATGAGCAGTTCTTC. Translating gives CASLNPLRGNEQFF.

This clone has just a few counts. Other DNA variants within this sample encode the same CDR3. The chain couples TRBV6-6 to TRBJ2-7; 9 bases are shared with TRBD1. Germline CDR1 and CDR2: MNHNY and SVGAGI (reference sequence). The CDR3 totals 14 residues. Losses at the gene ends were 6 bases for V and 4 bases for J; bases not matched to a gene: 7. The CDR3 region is CASSGGQGTYEQYF. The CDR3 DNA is TGTGCCAGCAGCGGGGGACAGGGTACATACGAGCAGTACTTC.